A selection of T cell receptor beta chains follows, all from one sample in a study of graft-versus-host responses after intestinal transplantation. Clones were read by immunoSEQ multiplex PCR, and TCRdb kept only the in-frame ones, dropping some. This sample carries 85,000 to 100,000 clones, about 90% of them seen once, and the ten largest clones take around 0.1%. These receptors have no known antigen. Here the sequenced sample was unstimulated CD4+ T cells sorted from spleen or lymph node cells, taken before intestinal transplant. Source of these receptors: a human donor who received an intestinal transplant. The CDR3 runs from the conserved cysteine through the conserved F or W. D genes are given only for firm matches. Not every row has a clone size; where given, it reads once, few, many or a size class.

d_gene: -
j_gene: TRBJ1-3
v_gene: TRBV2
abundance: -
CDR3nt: TGTGCCAGCAGCGTCGTACCGGGGAGCTCTGGAAACACCATATATTTT
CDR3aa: CASSVVPGSSGNTIYF

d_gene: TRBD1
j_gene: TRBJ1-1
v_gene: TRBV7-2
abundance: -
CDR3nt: TGTGCCAGCAGCTTTAGTCCGACAGGGACGAAAACTGAAGCTTTCTTT
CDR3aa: CASSFSPTGTKTEAFF

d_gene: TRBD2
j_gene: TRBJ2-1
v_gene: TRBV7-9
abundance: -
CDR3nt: TGTGCCAGCAGCTCTGGACTAGCGGGGGTGGGTGAGCAGTTCTTC
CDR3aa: CASSSGLAGVGEQFF

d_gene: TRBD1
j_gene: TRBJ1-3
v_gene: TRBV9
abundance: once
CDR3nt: TGTGCCAGCAGCGTAGACGGGACAGGGCCCGGAAACACCATATATTTT
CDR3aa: CASSVDGTGPGNTIYF

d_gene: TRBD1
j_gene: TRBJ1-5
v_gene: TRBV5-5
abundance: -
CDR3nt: TGTGCCAGCAGCTTTGGGGCAGGGGGGCAGCCCCAGCATTTT
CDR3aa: CASSFGAGGQPQHF

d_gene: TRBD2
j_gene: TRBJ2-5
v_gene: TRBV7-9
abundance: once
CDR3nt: TGTGCCAGCAGCCCCGATAGGGAGGGGAGGGAGACCCAGTACTTC
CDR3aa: CASSPDREGRETQYF

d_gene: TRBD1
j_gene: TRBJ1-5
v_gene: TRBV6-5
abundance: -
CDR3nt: TGTGCCAGCAGCCCTGGACAGGGGGACAATCAGCCCCAGCATTTT
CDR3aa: CASSPGQGDNQPQHF

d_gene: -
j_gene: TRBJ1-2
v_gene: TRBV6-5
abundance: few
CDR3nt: TGTGCCAGCAGTTACTCAGCAGGGAGGTATGGCTACACCTTC
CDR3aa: CASSYSAGRYGYTF

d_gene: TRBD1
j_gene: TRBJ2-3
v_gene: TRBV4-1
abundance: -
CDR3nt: TGCGCCAGCAGCCAAACCGGGACAGGGGGCGAAACAGATACGCAGTATTTT
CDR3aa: CASSQTGTGGETDTQYF

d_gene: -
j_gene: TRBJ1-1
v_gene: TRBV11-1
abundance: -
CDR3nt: TGTGCCAGCAGCCCAACCCAGGCCTGGAACACTGAAGCTTTCTTT
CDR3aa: CASSPTQAWNTEAFF

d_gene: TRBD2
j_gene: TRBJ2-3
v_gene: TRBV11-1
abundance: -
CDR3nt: TGTGCCAGCAGCGCTAGCGGGGGCCCCTTCGCGACGCAGTATTTT
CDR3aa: CASSASGGPFATQYF

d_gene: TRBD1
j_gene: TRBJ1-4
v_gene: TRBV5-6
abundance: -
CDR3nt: TGTGCCAGCAGCAGGGGACAGTCTAATGAAAAACTGTTTTTT
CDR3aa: CASSRGQSNEKLFF

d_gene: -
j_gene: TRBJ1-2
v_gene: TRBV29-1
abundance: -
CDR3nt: TGCAGCGTAGGGGGTCAGGGGAACTATGGCTACACCTTC
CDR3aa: CSVGGQGNYGYTF

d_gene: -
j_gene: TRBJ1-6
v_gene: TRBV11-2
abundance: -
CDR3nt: TGTGCCAGCAGCTGGGGGACACCGAGCTCCTATAATTCACCCCTCCACTTT
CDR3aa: CASSWGTPSSYNSPLHF

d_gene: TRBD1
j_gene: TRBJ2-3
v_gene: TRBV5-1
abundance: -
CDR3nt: TGCGCCAGCAGCGTAGGGGGCTATACAGATACGCAGTATTTT
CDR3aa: CASSVGGYTDTQYF

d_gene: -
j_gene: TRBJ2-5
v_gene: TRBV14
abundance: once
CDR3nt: TGTGCCAGCAGCCAAGTTGTGAGCCGCGAGACCCAGTACTTC
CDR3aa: CASSQVVSRETQYF

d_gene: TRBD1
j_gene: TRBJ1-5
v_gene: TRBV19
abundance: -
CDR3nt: TGTGCCAGTAGGCCGACAGGGTTAGGGCAGCCCCAGCATTTT
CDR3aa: CASRPTGLGQPQHF

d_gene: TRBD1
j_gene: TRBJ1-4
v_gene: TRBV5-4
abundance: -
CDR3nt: TGTGCCAGCAGCCCGGGACAGGGAGGTCAAAAACTGTTTTTT
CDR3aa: CASSPGQGGQKLFF

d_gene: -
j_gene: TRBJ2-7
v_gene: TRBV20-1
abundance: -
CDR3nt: TGCAGTGGAGAGACTAACTACGAGCAGTACTTC
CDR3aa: CSGETNYEQYF

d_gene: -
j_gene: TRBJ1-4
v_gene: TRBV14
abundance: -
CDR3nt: TGTGCCAGCAGCCAAGAAGGACTCGGAAAACTGTTTTTT
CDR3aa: CASSQEGLGKLFF

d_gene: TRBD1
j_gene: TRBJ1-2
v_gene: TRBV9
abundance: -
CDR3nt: TGTGCCAGCAGCCGGAGTCAGGGGGCATTTGGCTACACCTTC
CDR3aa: CASSRSQGAFGYTF

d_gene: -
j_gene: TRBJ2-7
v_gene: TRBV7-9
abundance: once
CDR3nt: TGTGCCAGCAGCTTGTACGGCTCCTACGAGCAGTACTTC
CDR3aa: CASSLYGSYEQYF

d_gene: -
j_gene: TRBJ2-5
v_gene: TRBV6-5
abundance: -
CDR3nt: TGTGCCAGCAGTTGGGCAGGCCAAGAGACCCAGTACTTC
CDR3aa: CASSWAGQETQYF

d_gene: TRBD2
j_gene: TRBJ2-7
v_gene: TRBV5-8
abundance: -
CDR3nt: TGTGCCAGCAGCTTGTCCCGGGGGGGGGCCTACGAGCAGTACTTC
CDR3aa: CASSLSRGGAYEQYF

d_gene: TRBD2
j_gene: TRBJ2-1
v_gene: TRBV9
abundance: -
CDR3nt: TGTGCCAGCAGCCCCGAGCGGGGGGGTAGCAATGAGCAGTTCTTC
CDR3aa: CASSPERGGSNEQFF

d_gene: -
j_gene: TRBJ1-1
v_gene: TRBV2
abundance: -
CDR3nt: TGTGCCAGCAGAAACAGTGCCGGGACTCGTCCCTCTGAAGCTTTCTTT
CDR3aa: CASRNSAGTRPSEAFF

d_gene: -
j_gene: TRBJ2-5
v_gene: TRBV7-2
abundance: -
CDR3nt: TGTGCCAGCAGCCCTCCAAAGCCTCAAGAGACCCAGTACTTC
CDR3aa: CASSPPKPQETQYF

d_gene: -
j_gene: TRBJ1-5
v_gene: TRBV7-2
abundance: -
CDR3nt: TGTGCCAGCAGCGGCAGCGGGTATAGCAATCAGCCCCAGCATTTT
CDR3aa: CASSGSGYSNQPQHF

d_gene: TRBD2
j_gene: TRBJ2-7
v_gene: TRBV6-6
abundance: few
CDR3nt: TGTGCCAGCAGTACTAGCGGATCCTCCTACGAGCAGTACTTC
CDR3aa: CASSTSGSSYEQYF

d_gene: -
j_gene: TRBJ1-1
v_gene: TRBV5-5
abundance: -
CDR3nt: TGTGCCAGCAGCTTGGGGGGGCTAGTGACTGAAGCTTTCTTT
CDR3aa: CASSLGGLVTEAFF

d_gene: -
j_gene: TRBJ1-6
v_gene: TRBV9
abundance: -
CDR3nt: TGTGCCAGCAGCGTAGTTCCGGTGCTGAATTCACCCCTCCACTTT
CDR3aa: CASSVVPVLNSPLHF

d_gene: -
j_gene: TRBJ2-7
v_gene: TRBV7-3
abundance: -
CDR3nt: TGTGCCAGCAGCTTAAGGTCCGACAGCGAGCAGTACTTC
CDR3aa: CASSLRSDSEQYF

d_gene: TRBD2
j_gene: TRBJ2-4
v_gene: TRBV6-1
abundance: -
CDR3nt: TGTGCCAGCAGTGACAATTTAGCGGGGGCCAAAGTGGCCAAAAACATTCAGTACTTC
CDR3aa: CASSDNLAGAKVAKNIQYF

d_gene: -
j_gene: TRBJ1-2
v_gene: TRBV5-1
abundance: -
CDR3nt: TGCGCCAGCAGCTTGGGGCAGGGCAACTATGGCTACACCTTC
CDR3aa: CASSLGQGNYGYTF

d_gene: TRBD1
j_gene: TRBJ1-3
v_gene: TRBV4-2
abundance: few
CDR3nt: TGTGCCAGCAGCCAAAAGACAGGGGGATCTGGAAACACCATATATTTT
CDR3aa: CASSQKTGGSGNTIYF

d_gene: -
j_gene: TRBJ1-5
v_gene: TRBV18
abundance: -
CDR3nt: TGTGCCAGCTCCCACGGGGGAGGAAGTCAGCCCCAGCATTTT
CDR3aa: CASSHGGGSQPQHF

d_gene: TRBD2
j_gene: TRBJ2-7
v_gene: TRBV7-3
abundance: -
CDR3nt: TGTGCCAGCACCCCGGGAGGTAGCTCCTACGAGCAGTACTTC
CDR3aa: CASTPGGSSYEQYF

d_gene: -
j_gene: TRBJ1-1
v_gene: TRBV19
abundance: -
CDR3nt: TGTGCCAGTAGTCCACCCCCTTCGACGGGGAACACTGAAGCTTTCTTT
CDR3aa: CASSPPPSTGNTEAFF

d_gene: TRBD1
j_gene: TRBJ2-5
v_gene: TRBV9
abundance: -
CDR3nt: TGTGCCAGCAGCGTACGGGACAGGGGTGAAGAGACCCAGTACTTC
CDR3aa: CASSVRDRGEETQYF

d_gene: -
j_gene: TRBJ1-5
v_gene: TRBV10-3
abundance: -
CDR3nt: TGTGCCATCAGTGAGCGGGGGGGGGAGGGTCAGCCCCAGCATTTT
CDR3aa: CAISERGGEGQPQHF

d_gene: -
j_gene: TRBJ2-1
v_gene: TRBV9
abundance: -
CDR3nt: TGTGCCAGCAGCGCTCGGGACTCCCTCCTATACAATGAGCAGTTCTTC
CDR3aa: CASSARDSLLYNEQFF

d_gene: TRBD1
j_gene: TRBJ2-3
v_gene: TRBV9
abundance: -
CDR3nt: TGTGCCAGCAGCGACCCGGGACAGGGGGGCTCGGATACGCAGTATTTT
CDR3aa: CASSDPGQGGSDTQYF

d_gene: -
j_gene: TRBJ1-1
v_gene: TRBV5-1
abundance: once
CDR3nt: TGCGCCAGCAGCTTCGGGTCAGGGCTTATTGCTTTCTTT
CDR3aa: CASSFGSGLIAFF

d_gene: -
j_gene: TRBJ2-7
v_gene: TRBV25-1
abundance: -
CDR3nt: TGTGCCAGCAGTGTGGCGCGGTCCTACGAGCAGTACTTC
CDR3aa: CASSVARSYEQYF

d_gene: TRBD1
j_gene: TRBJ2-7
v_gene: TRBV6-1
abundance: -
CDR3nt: TGTGCCAGCAGTACGATGGGACAGTTCACCTACGAGCAGTACTTC
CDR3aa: CASSTMGQFTYEQYF

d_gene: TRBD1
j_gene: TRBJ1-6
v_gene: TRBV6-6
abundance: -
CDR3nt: TGTGCCAGCAAGGACAGGACCTCCTATAATTCACCCCTCCACTTT
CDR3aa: CASKDRTSYNSPLHF

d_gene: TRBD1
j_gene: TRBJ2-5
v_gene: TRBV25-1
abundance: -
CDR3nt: TGTGCCAGCGCCAGGGGGCCCCAAGAGACCCAGTACTTC
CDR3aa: CASARGPQETQYF

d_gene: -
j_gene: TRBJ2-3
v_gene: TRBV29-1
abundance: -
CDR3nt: TGCAGCGTTGGGGAGCGCACAGATACGCAGTATTTT
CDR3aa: CSVGERTDTQYF

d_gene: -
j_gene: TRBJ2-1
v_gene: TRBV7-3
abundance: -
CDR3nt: TGTGCCAGCAGCCCCCACCCGGGTTCGGACTCCTACAATGAGCAGTTCTTC
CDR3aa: CASSPHPGSDSYNEQFF

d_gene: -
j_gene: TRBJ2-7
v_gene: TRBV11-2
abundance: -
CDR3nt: TGTGCCAGCAGCTTAACGGGCGACAGGTTGACCTACGAGCAGTACTTC
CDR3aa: CASSLTGDRLTYEQYF

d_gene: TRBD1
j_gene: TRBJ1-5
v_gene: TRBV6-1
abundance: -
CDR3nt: TGTGCCAGCAGCCCAGGGACAGGGGTTAGCCAGCCCCAGCATTTT
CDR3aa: CASSPGTGVSQPQHF

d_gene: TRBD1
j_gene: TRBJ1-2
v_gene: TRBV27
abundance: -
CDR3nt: TGTGCCAGCAGACGGGCGGGACAGCAATATGGCTACACCTTC
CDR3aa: CASRRAGQQYGYTF

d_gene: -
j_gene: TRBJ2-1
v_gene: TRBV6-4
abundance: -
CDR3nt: TGTGCCAGCAGTGACTCGATGGCCACCTACAATGAGCAGTTCTTC
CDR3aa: CASSDSMATYNEQFF

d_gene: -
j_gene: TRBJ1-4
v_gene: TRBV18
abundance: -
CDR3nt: TGTGCCAGCTCACGGGGGGCTAATGAAAAACTGTTTTTT
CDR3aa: CASSRGANEKLFF